The clone carrying this TCR beta chain was found once. Its antigen is currently unknown. This sample stems from a study of cytomegalovirus exposure and HLA in healthy donors. Notes on the study in general: Researchers catalogued about 160 TCR beta chains as cytomegalovirus-associated. A highly shared variant cluster was judged a likely technical artifact. While the bulk of TCR sequences proved rare, some public TCRs turned up in many donors.

V shed 5 bases, J shed 4 bases, and the junction held 9 bases outside the gene matches. Germline V CDR1 and CDR2: MNHEY, SMNVEV (reference sequence). The length of the CDR3 is 16 residues. This PCR relied on a set of 60 Vbeta primers and 13 Jbeta primers. Profiling relied on immunoSEQ multiplex PCR, and the TCRdb table lists in-frame clones only, not all of them. The sample consists of approximately 110,000 clones, over 55% of them appearing once. The chain is built from TRBV27 and TRBJ2-2, with 8 bases aligning to TRBD2. The receptor comes from a young man in good health and CMV-seropositive. Material: PBMCs. CDR3 sequence: CASSPISSGGTGELFF. The DNA for the CDR3 is TGTGCCAGCAGTCCCATTTCCAGCGGGGGCACCGGGGAGCTGTTTTTT.